This T cell receptor (beta chain) was captured by sequencing in a study of shared clonotypes between healthy human individuals. Worth noting for this clone: Antigen specificity is unknown.

Study-wide results and limits: Naive subsets tended to show greater estimated richness than memory subsets.

Those who donated were healthy HIV-negative adults, with no recent acute infections or vaccinations reported. CD8 memory fractions consisted of CD45RO+ and CCR7-negative CD45RA+ TemRA cells together. The assay was immunoSEQ multiplex PCR, and TCRdb's table has in-frame clones only and misses some. The table shows around 690,000 clones, with 90% occurring only once. The CDR3 loop spans 14 amino acids. Germline values: CDR1 MDHEN, CDR2 SYDVKM. V lost 1 base to trimming and J lost 2 bases, with 5 bases between them. Material: memory CD8+ T cells from PBMCs. Specified subset: CD45RO+ cells pooled with CCR7-negative TemRA cells. This sequence was found in a man younger than 35 in good health. Some clones in this sample may be carry-over from other donors' samples. The chain uses TRBV28 and TRBJ2-2; D uncertain. CDR3 in amino acids: CASSLFGNTGELFF. The CDR3 nucleotides are TGTGCCAGCAGTTTATTCGGAAACACCGGGGAGCTGTTTTTT.